These T cell receptor beta chains were read from a single sample in a study of cytomegalovirus exposure and HLA in healthy donors. The assay was immunoSEQ multiplex PCR, and TCRdb's table has in-frame clones only and misses some. The data hold about 98,000 clones, with approximately 72% observed a single time. Sequencing used PBMCs. The receptors come from a man aged 18 to 29 in good health and CMV-seropositive. Both conserved end residues are part of each CDR3. The D gene is left open where the match is weak. Clone size appears in some rows only: once, few, many, or a class for an expanded clone.

cdr3_length	v_call	j_call	d_call	clone_size	cdr3_aa	cdr3_nt
15	TRBV7-2	TRBJ2-7	TRBD1	NA	CASSLAPGGLYEQYF	TGTGCCAGCAGCTTAGCCCCAGGGGGCTTGTACGAGCAGTACTTC
13	TRBV4-2	TRBJ1-1	TRBD1	NA	CASSVGQGKVAFF	TGTGCCAGCAGCGTGGGACAGGGGAAGGTCGCTTTCTTT
14	TRBV6-6	TRBJ1-3	NA	NA	CASRSSGTGNTIYF	TGTGCCAGCAGATCCAGTGGTACTGGAAACACCATATATTTT
16	TRBV5-4	TRBJ2-7	TRBD1	NA	CASSLGDGTGDYEQYF	TGTGCCAGCAGCTTGGGAGACGGGACAGGAGACTACGAGCAGTACTTC
18	TRBV28	TRBJ1-5	TRBD1	NA	CASSLSADRGYSNQPQHF	TGTGCCAGCAGTTTATCGGCCGACAGGGGATATAGCAATCAGCCCCAGCATTTT
18	TRBV29-1	TRBJ2-1	TRBD2	NA	CSVETLTLAGLGVNEQFF	TGCAGCGTTGAAACTCTAACTCTAGCGGGCTTGGGGGTCAATGAGCAGTTCTTC
14	TRBV5-1	TRBJ1-1	NA	NA	CASSLQREGTEAFF	TGCGCCAGCAGCTTGCAGCGGGAGGGCACTGAAGCTTTCTTT
12	TRBV30	TRBJ1-1	NA	NA	CAWANVNTEAFF	TGTGCCTGGGCGAACGTGAACACTGAAGCTTTCTTT
15	TRBV27	TRBJ2-7	TRBD1	NA	CASSSAGQGYYEQYF	TGTGCCAGCAGTTCGGCCGGACAGGGATACTACGAGCAGTACTTC
13	TRBV2	TRBJ1-1	NA	NA	CASSRGVNTEAFF	TGTGCCAGCAGTAGGGGCGTGAACACTGAAGCTTTCTTT
17	TRBV7-9	TRBJ2-3	NA	NA	CASSPGDSSASTDTQYF	TGTGCCAGCAGCCCGGGGGACTCCTCAGCTAGCACAGATACGCAGTATTTT
15	TRBV27	TRBJ1-1	NA	NA	CASSNSFGRGTEAFF	TGTGCCAGCAGTAACTCCTTCGGGAGGGGGACTGAAGCTTTCTTT
16	TRBV27	TRBJ1-1	NA	NA	CASSPSRTVQNTEAFF	TGTGCCAGCAGTCCCTCTCGGACAGTTCAGAACACTGAAGCTTTCTTT
16	TRBV30	TRBJ1-1	NA	NA	CATLLPISRQGYEAFF	TGTGCCACACTATTGCCAATCAGTCGGCAGGGATATGAAGCTTTCTTT
14	TRBV2	TRBJ1-2	NA	NA	CASSERGGRDGYTF	TGTGCCAGCAGTGAGCGAGGAGGGCGTGATGGCTACACCTTC
16	TRBV7-8	TRBJ1-1	NA	once	CASSLSPRSMNTEAFF	TGTGCCAGCAGCTTAAGTCCGAGGAGCATGAACACTGAAGCTTTCTTT
16	TRBV10-1	TRBJ2-3	TRBD2	NA	CASRSPSGGGTDTQYF	TGCGCCAGCAGATCCCCTAGCGGGGGGGGGACAGATACGCAGTATTTT